A selection of T cell receptor beta chains follows, all from one sample in a study of spatial heterogeneity in lung cancer. Via MiXCR, TCRdb re-called the 5' RACE reads, giving one row per CDR3 protein. The data show around 98,000 distinct CDR3 sequences, with approximately 20% seen just once and just over 20% held by the top ten. Specimen: PBMCs, collected at follow-up. These receptors came from a male donor with early-stage non-small cell lung cancer. Both conserved end residues are part of each CDR3. Fields, in order: V gene, CDR3 protein.

V gene: TRBV7-2; CDR3 protein: CASSRTGGNEQFF
V gene: TRBV27; CDR3 protein: CASSLVPHTGELFF
V gene: TRBV4-1; CDR3 protein: CASSQDRASGDQETQYF
V gene: TRBV10-3; CDR3 protein: CAISDNPGAPATGELFF
V gene: TRBV15; CDR3 protein: CATSRDRGENIQYF
V gene: TRBV11-2; CDR3 protein: CASSPGAALRTYGYTF
V gene: TRBV7-6; CDR3 protein: CASSFNYNSPLHF
V gene: TRBV29-1; CDR3 protein: CSVGARGLGNTIYF
V gene: TRBV7-2; CDR3 protein: CASSFGQANSPLHF
V gene: TRBV6-5; CDR3 protein: CASRTGKGKYSPLHF
V gene: TRBV4-2; CDR3 protein: CASSQESAGAYEQYF
V gene: TRBV11-2; CDR3 protein: CASSLVPFLLETQYF
V gene: TRBV5-6; CDR3 protein: CASSPDISTNYGYTF
V gene: TRBV18; CDR3 protein: CASSPPVIASTGELFF
V gene: TRBV2; CDR3 protein: CASRRTVNTEAFF
V gene: TRBV3-1; CDR3 protein: CASSHSRYTGELFF
V gene: TRBV5-1; CDR3 protein: CASSSLSGTEAFF
V gene: TRBV20-1; CDR3 protein: CSASWGDAVTQYF
V gene: TRBV19; CDR3 protein: CASSLRSQGSNTEAFF
V gene: TRBV20-1; CDR3 protein: CSATWTGGSTEAFF
V gene: TRBV20-1; CDR3 protein: CSASEGPATEAFF
V gene: TRBV28; CDR3 protein: CASSLFGGVETQYF
V gene: TRBV20-1; CDR3 protein: CSARGLAGGYEQYF
V gene: TRBV5-6; CDR3 protein: CASSLPGTDTQYF
V gene: TRBV5-1; CDR3 protein: CASSLIASGTYEQYF
V gene: TRBV28; CDR3 protein: CASSQGHPNSYEQYF